The 32 T cell receptor beta chains reported below all come from one sample, sequenced in a study of OX40 agonist ivuxolimab in advanced cancers. The library was obtained by the immunoSEQ multiplex PCR assay. TCRdb retrieved this table from immuneACCESS and kept in-frame rearrangements only. Not all clones are present; in checked studies, unresolved V genes account for under half, and no reason is known for the remainder. In this sample the table shows roughly 56,000 clones, approximately 79% of which occur a single time. More than 3.5% of the sample is held by the ten biggest clonotypes. Sequencing was performed on CD4+ or CD8+ T cells sorted from blood, taken in a trial of the OX40 agonist ivuxolimab. The receptors here all came from an adult with an advanced solid tumor such as melanoma, head and neck, liver or kidney cancer.

The V and J genes are TRBV2 and TRBJ1-4; TRBD1 is a possible D gene (6 bases). This CDR3 has 14 residues. Trimming pared 7 bases from V and 8 bases from J, leaving 17 bases between. Germline loops: CDR1 SNHLY, CDR2 FYNNEI. The CDR3 loop reads CASTLARQGEKLFF. CDR3 DNA: TGTGCCAGCACCTTAGCGAGGCAGGGGGAAAAACTGTTTTTT.

The rearrangement links TRBV4-3 to TRBJ1-2, with 12 bases matching TRBD1. Per germline, CDR1 LGHNA and CDR2 YSLEER. The junction had 3 bases not matched to a gene; V was cut back by 0 bases and J by 7 bases. The CDR3 sequence is 15 residues long. This CDR3 is CASSQEGQGATGYTF. DNA of the CDR3: TGCGCCAGCAGCCAAGAGGGACAGGGGGCGACTGGCTACACCTTC.

This clone was observed once. V is TRBV5-6 and J is TRBJ1-5; 8 nucleotides align to TRBD1. V was clipped by 0 bases and J by 6 bases; unmatched bases: 2. This CDR3 region has 14 residues. Germline CDR1 reads SGHDT; CDR2 reads YYEEEE. CDR3 residues: CASSLGTGPQPQHF. The CDR3 coding sequence is TGTGCCAGCAGCTTGGGGACAGGGCCTCAGCCCCAGCATTTT. Drawing the rest from reference TRBV5-6 and TRBJ1-5, the complete variable domain is DAGVTQSPTHLIKTRGQQVTLRCSPKSGHDTVSWYQQALGQGPQFIFQYYEEEERQRGNFPDRFSGHQFPNYSSELNVNALLLGDSALYLCASSLGTGPQPQHFGDGTRLSIL.

This clone occurred a few times. The gene calls are TRBV19 and TRBJ2-4; tentative D call: TRBD1 (5 bases). Between the trimmed V and J ends, which lost 1 base and 0 bases, there was a span of 19 bases. The CDR3 spans 19 residues. Per germline, CDR1 LNHDA and CDR2 SQIVND (reference sequence). Written as DNA, the CDR3 is TGTGCCAGTAGTATAGCAGGGCGGCAGTTTATTCTAGCCAAAAACATTCAGTACTTC. Amino acids: CASSIAGRQFILAKNIQYF. The whole variable domain, filled in from reference TRBV19 and TRBJ2-4, reads DGGITQSPKYLFRKEGQNVTLSCEQNLNHDAMYWYRQDPGQGLRLIYYSQIVNDFQKGDIAEGYSVSREKKESFPLTVTSAQKNPTAFYLCASSIAGRQFILAKNIQYFGAGTRLSVL.

The V gene is TRBV9, the J gene TRBJ1-1, with a weak D call TRBD1 (5 bases). Between the trimmed V and J ends, which lost 2 bases and 0 bases, there was a span of 11 bases. The CDR3 runs 15 residues. CDR1 SGDLS and CDR2 YYNGEE come from the germline V gene. CDR3 DNA sequence: TGTGCCAGCAGCGTGACAGACGCTATGAACACTGAAGCTTTCTTT. It translates to CASSVTDAMNTEAFF.

This chain uses TRBV7-2 with TRBJ1-5; D unresolved. The CDR3 is 15 amino acids. Germline CDR1 and CDR2: SGHTA and FQGNSA. V dropped 1 base and J dropped 0 bases, with 7 bases sitting between them. The CDR3 is CASSLEADSNQPQHF. In nucleotides, the CDR3 is TGTGCCAGCAGCTTAGAGGCAGATAGCAATCAGCCCCAGCATTTT.

The chain recombines TRBV12-5 with TRBJ1-2; D unresolved. CDR1 is LGHNT, CDR2 FRNRAP, per germline. V lost 3 bases to trimming and J lost 3 bases, with 11 bases between them. This CDR3 contains 14 residues. The chain's CDR3 is CASGFPDGYYGYTF. CDR3 coding DNA: TGTGCTAGTGGTTTTCCGGACGGATACTATGGCTACACCTTC.

Here the CDR3 DNA reads TGTGCCAGCAGTGAATGGGTAACAGGGACGGGCACTGAAGCTTTCTTT. This codes for CASSEWVTGTGTEAFF. The chain has TRBV6-4 and TRBJ1-1; a weak D match, TRBD1 (6 bases). The CDR3 extends over 16 amino acids. From germline, CDR1 is MRHNA and CDR2 SNTAGT. Trimming pared 3 bases from V and 4 bases from J, leaving 18 bases between.

J is TRBJ1-1 and V is TRBV7-9; D possibly corresponds to TRBD1 (5 bases). This CDR3 is built from 14 residues. CDR1 and CDR2 from the germline V gene are SEHNR and FQNEAQ (reference sequence). The V end was cut by 7 bases, the J end by 3 bases, with 15 bases between. The CDR3: CASNYYGGYTEAFF. The CDR3 bases are TGTGCCAGCAATTATTATGGGGGATACACTGAAGCTTTCTTT.

The gene calls are TRBV30 and TRBJ2-1; weak D call: TRBD1 (6 bases). This CDR3 contains 11 residues. In germline, CDR1 is GTSNPN, CDR2 SVGIG (reference sequence). V was pared by 5 bases and J by 10 bases, with 12 bases between. The CDR3 loop is CAWRRTAEQFF. For the CDR3, the DNA is TGTGCCTGGCGCCGGACAGCCGAGCAGTTCTTC.

V gene TRBV7-9 combines with J gene TRBJ2-3, with D possibly being TRBD2 (7 bases). Germline lookup yields CDR1 SEHNR and CDR2 FQNEAQ (reference sequence). The CDR3 is 15 residues long. V was cut by 4 bases and J by 5 bases, with 16 bases left in between. In nucleotides, the CDR3 is TGTGCCAGCAGCTGGACAGTGGGGAGGGGAGATACGCAGTATTTT. This gives the protein CASSWTVGRGDTQYF.

The gene calls are TRBV12-5 and TRBJ2-1; D unclear. Between the trimmed V and J ends, which lost 2 bases and 10 bases, there was a span of 9 bases. CDR1 is LGHNT and CDR2 is FRNRAP in the germline V gene. CDR3 length: 12 residues. Here the CDR3 DNA reads TGTGCTAGTGGTTTGCGGGCTCGAGAGCAGTTCTTC. It translates to CASGLRAREQFF.

This clone is judged medium-sized (0.01 to 0.1%). V usage is TRBV19 and J usage is TRBJ1-2; D is unclear. The CDR3 is 12 residues long. The V gene's germline CDR1 is LNHDA and CDR2 SQIVND (reference sequence). Trimming took off 5 bases at V and 6 bases at J, with 10 bases between the two ends. The CDR3 DNA is TGTGCCAGTAGTGGGTTTCAGGATGGCTACACCTTC. It yields the protein CASSGFQDGYTF.

The rearrangement joins TRBV25-1 to TRBJ2-2, with D perhaps matching TRBD1 (6 bases). V was trimmed by 7 bases and J by 7 bases, leaving 19 bases between them. The CDR3 totals 15 residues. CDR1 MGHDK and CDR2 SYGVNS come from the germline V gene. CDR3 sequence (DNA): TGTGCCAGCAAGGAACAGGGACGGGGTTTCGGGGAGCTGTTTTTT. Amino acids: CASKEQGRGFGELFF.

This clone was counted a few times. Other DNA sequences in this sample translate to the same CDR3. The CDR3 nucleotides are TGTGCCAGCTCACCATCGGGGGGCGGAGAGACCCAGTACTTC. As protein: CASSPSGGGETQYF. V is TRBV18 and J is TRBJ2-5; D is possibly TRBD2 (7 bases). Germline values: CDR1 KGHSH, CDR2 LQKENI. This CDR3 is built from 14 residues. V lost 2 bases and J lost 4, with 11 bases in between.

The genes are TRBV11-3 and TRBJ2-1; D might be TRBD2 (5 bases). From germline, CDR1 is SGHNT and CDR2 YENEEA. The V end was cut by 0 bases, the J end by 7 bases, with 7 bases between. There are 13 residues in the CDR3. CDR3 in DNA: TGTGCCAGCAGCTTAGATGGACTTAATGAGCAGTTCTTC. Translating it yields CASSLDGLNEQFF.

The CDR3 nucleotides read TGCGCCAGCAGCTCAGGGGGAGATGAGCAGTTCTTC. As protein: CASSSGGDEQFF. The chain couples TRBV5-1 to TRBJ2-1, with 7 bases matching TRBD1. From germline, CDR1 is SGHRS and CDR2 YFSETQ. This CDR3 is 12 amino acids long. Germline trimming cut 3 bases from V and 8 bases from J; bases unmatched to any gene: 2.

The genes are TRBV19 and TRBJ1-5; D call uncertain. Germline V gives CDR1 LNHDA, CDR2 SQIVND (reference sequence). V dropped 4 bases and J dropped 5 bases, with 18 bases sitting between them. This CDR3 region has 16 residues. The CDR3 here is CASSTLESAAYQPQHF. The CDR3 bases are TGTGCCAGTAGTACCCTAGAATCGGCAGCCTATCAGCCCCAGCATTTT. Variable domain in full (rest from reference TRBV19 and TRBJ1-5): DGGITQSPKYLFRKEGQNVTLSCEQNLNHDAMYWYRQDPGQGLRLIYYSQIVNDFQKGDIAEGYSVSREKKESFPLTVTSAQKNPTAFYLCASSTLESAAYQPQHFGDGTRLSIL.

V and J are TRBV7-3 and TRBJ1-5; 7 nucleotides line up with TRBD1. The V gene's germline CDR1 is SGHTA and CDR2 FQGTGA. With V trimmed by 7 bases and J by 7 bases, 7 bases remained unmatched. CDR3 length: 13 residues. The CDR3 protein is CASTQGGQQPQHF. CDR3 DNA sequence: TGTGCCAGCACCCAGGGGGGGCAACAGCCCCAGCATTTT. The full variable domain, in which reference TRBV7-3 and TRBJ1-5 provide the parts outside the CDR3, is GAGVSQTPSNKVTEKGKYVELRCDPISGHTALYWYRQSLGQGPEFLIYFQGTGAADDSGLPNDRFFAVRPEGSVSTLKIQRTERGDSAVYLCASTQGGQQPQHFGDGTRLSIL.

The chain has TRBV19 and TRBJ2-7; D assignment may be TRBD1 or TRBD2 (7 bases each). V was trimmed by 5 bases and J by 0 bases, leaving 14 bases between them. The germline V gene has CDR1 LNHDA and CDR2 SQIVND (reference sequence). CDR3 length equals 15 residues. The CDR3 is CASSEQGGNSYEQYF. The CDR3 nucleotides read TGTGCCAGTAGTGAGCAGGGGGGGAACTCCTACGAGCAGTACTTC.

This clone was observed a handful of times. V and J are TRBV7-9 and TRBJ1-3; D uncertain. The germline gives CDR1 SEHNR, CDR2 FQNEAQ (reference sequence). The CDR3 is 12 residues long. Trimming removed 5 bases at V and 10 bases at J, with 12 bases between. In DNA, the CDR3 is TGTGCCAGCAGCCCCCAGGAGGGAACCATATATTTT. Translating gives CASSPQEGTIYF.

This chain links TRBV19 with TRBJ1-2; 12 bases line up with TRBD1. This CDR3 spans 17 amino acids. The germline CDR1 and CDR2 sequences are LNHDA and SQIVND (reference sequence). The J segment lost 3 bases and the V segment lost 4 bases, leaving 9 bases of the junction unmatched. The CDR3 sequence is CASSTSSGQGADYGYTF. The CDR3 coding sequence is TGTGCCAGTAGTACCTCCTCGGGACAGGGGGCGGACTATGGCTACACCTTC.

The J gene is TRBJ2-2, the V gene TRBV7-2; D ambiguous. This CDR3 is built from 15 residues. Germline assignment: CDR1 SGHTA and CDR2 FQGNSA. Trimming stripped 1 base from V and 1 base from J, with 7 bases between. This CDR3 is CASSLESGNTGELFF. CDR3 bases: TGTGCCAGCAGCTTAGAGTCAGGGAACACCGGGGAGCTGTTTTTT.

The chain is built from TRBV7-2 and TRBJ2-3; D gene uncertain. The germline CDR1 and CDR2 sequences are SGHTA and FQGNSA. The V and J ends lost 4 bases and 8 bases respectively, with 10 bases between them. The length of the CDR3 is 12 residues. As DNA, the CDR3 is TGTGCCAGCAGCTCATGGAGTGGTACGCAGTATTTT. Its protein is CASSSWSGTQYF.

The V call is TRBV27, the J call TRBJ1-5; D is unresolved. Per the germline V gene, CDR1 is MNHEY and CDR2 is SMNVEV (reference sequence). Trimming shortened V by 3 bases and J by 8 bases, and 11 bases separated the two germline ends. CDR3 length: 13 amino acids. The CDR3 sequence is CASSFRTGEPQHF. DNA for the CDR3: TGTGCCAGCAGTTTCCGAACCGGAGAGCCCCAGCATTTT.

The rearrangement links TRBV19 to TRBJ2-2; D may be TRBD1 or TRBD2 (5 bases each). Germline V gene lookup returns CDR1 LNHDA and CDR2 SQIVND (reference sequence). The CDR3 has 17 amino acids. The germline V and J ends were trimmed by 6 bases and 1 base, with 18 bases remaining between them. The CDR3 DNA follows: TGTGCCAGTAGCCAAGAGGGTCCAGGGTGGAACACCGGGGAGCTGTTTTTT. It specifies CASSQEGPGWNTGELFF.

This clone came up once. CDR3 coding DNA: TGTGCCAGCAGCTGGGACCGTTCCTCCTCCTACGAGCAGTACTTC. This gives the protein CASSWDRSSSYEQYF. The genes are TRBV5-4 and TRBJ2-7; D is possibly TRBD1 or TRBD2 (5 bases each). CDR1 is SGHNT, CDR2 YYREEE, per germline (reference sequence). This CDR3 spans 15 amino acids. The ends were cut back, 3 bases at V and 0 bases at J, with 13 bases in the middle.

V gene TRBV7-8 combines with J gene TRBJ2-4, with D unresolved. The CDR3 runs 17 residues. V was cut by 5 bases and J by 0 bases, with 17 bases left in between. Germline V gene lookup returns CDR1 SGHVS and CDR2 FQNEAQ. CDR3 coding DNA: TGTGCCAGCAGCCCGGGCGGTCGGAGTCTAGCCAAAAACATTCAGTACTTC. It is translated as CASSPGGRSLAKNIQYF.

J is TRBJ1-6 and V is TRBV5-4; TRBD1 aligns across 11 bases. CDR1 is SGHNT, CDR2 YYREEE, per germline (reference sequence). V was pared by 4 bases and J by 9 bases, with 6 bases of the junction left unmatched. The CDR3 spans 15 residues. The CDR3 region is CASSLDRGRGSPLHF. The CDR3 nucleotides are TGTGCCAGCAGCCTGGACAGGGGGCGGGGTTCACCCCTCCACTTT.

This sequence joins TRBV11-2 and TRBJ2-7, with D maybe TRBD2 (5 bases). CDR1 is SGHAT, CDR2 FQNNGV, per germline. The CDR3 spans 13 residues. The V end lost 1 base, the J end lost 4 bases, and 8 bases lay between the germline ends. The CDR3 here is CASSLVRAYEQYF. CDR3 nucleotides: TGTGCCAGCAGCTTAGTGAGGGCTTACGAGCAGTACTTC.

This clone has just one count. This chain connects TRBV6-1 to TRBJ1-1; possibly TRBD1 for D (6 bases). The germline V and J ends were trimmed by 3 bases and 0 bases, with 8 bases remaining between them. The CDR3 consists of 14 residues. Germline values: CDR1 MNHNS, CDR2 SASEGT. The DNA for the CDR3 is TGTGCCAGCAGTGATCAGGGGCTGAACACTGAAGCTTTCTTT. This encodes CASSDQGLNTEAFF.

The chain recombines TRBV2 with TRBJ1-2; 8 bases are shared with TRBD1. This CDR3 contains 14 residues. Germline-derived CDR1 and CDR2 are SNHLY and FYNNEI. The V gene end was trimmed by 2 bases and the J gene end by 5 bases; junction bases not matched to a gene: 4. Written as DNA, the CDR3 is TGTGCCAGCAGTGAACAGGGGGCGGATTATGGCTACACCTTC. Translated, it gives CASSEQGADYGYTF.